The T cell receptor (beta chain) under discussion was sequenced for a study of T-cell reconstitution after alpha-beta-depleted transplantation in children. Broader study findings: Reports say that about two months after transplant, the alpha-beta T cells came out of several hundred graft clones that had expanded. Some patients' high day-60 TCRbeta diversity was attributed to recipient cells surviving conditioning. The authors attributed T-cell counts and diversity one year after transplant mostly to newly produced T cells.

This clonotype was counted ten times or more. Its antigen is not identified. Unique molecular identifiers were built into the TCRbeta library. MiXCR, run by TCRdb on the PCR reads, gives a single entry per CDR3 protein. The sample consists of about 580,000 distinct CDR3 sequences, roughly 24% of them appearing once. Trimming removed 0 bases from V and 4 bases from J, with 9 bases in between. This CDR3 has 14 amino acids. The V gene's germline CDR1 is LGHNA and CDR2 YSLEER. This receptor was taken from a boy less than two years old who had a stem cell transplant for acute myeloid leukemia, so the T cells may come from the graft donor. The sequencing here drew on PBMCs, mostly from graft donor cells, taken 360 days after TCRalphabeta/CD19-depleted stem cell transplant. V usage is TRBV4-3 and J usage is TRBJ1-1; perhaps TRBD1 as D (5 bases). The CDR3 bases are TGCGCCAGCAGCCAAGATGGGGGGTCCACTGAAGCTTTCTTT. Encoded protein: CASSQDGGSTEAFF.